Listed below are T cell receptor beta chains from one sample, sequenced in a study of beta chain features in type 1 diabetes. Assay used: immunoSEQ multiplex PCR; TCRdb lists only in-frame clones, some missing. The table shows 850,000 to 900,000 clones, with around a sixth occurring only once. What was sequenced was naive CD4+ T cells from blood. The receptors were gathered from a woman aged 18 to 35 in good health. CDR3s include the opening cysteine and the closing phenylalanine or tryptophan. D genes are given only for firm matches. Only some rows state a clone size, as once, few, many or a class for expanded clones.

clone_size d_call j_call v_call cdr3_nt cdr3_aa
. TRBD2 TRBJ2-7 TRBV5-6 TGTGCCAGCAGCTTGGGGACTAGCGGGACACGTACCTACGAGCAGTACTTC CASSLGTSGTRTYEQYF
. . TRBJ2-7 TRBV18 TGTGCCAGCTCACCCCAGGGAGTGGCAGGGACCTACGAGCAGTACTTC CASSPQGVAGTYEQYF
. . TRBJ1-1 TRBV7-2 TGTGCCAGCAGCTTAGTTGAGGGTTTTCACACTGAAGCTTTCTTT CASSLVEGFHTEAFF
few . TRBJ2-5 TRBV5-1 TGCGCCAGCAGCTTGGGACAGTCCTCCCAAGAGACCCAGTACTTC CASSLGQSSQETQYF
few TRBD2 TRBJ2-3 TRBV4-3 TGCGCCAGCAGCCAAGAGACCCCCCGCGGACTAGCGGGAGGAGATACGCAGTATTTT CASSQETPRGLAGGDTQYF
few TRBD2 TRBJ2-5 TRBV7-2 TGTGCCAGCACCCCCCCAGCGGGGCGCCAAGAGACCCAGTACTTC CASTPPAGRQETQYF
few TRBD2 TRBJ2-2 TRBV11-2 TGTGCCAGCAGCCCCCGGACTAGCGGGACCACCGGGGAGCTGTTTTTT CASSPRTSGTTGELFF
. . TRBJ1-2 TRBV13 TGTGCCAGCAGCTTATTCTTGGGAGGGATTGATGGCTACACCTTC CASSLFLGGIDGYTF
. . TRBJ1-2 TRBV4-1 TGCGCCAGCAGCCAAGGCCCCCTCCCACAACAGGGAAACTATGGCTACACCTTC CASSQGPLPQQGNYGYTF
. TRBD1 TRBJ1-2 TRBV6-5 TGTGCGAGCCAGGGGGGCGAGTGGTATGGCTACACCTTC CASQGGEWYGYTF
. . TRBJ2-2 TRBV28 TGTGCCAGCAGTTTTTCCCCCGGGGAGCTGTTTTTT CASSFSPGELFF
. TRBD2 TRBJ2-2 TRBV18 TGTGCCAGCTCACCCCAGCGGGAGGTCACCGGGGAGCTGTTTTTT CASSPQREVTGELFF
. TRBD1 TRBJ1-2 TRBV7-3 TGTGCCAGCAGCTTAGGCAGGGGGCCCTATGGCTACACCTTC CASSLGRGPYGYTF
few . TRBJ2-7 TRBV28 TGTGCCAGCAGTCTCTCAATGATTACCTACGAGCAGTACTTC CASSLSMITYEQYF
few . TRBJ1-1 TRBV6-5 TGTGCCAGCACGGCCCGGGGTGCGGGTGAAGCTTTCTTT CASTARGAGEAFF
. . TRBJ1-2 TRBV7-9 TGTGCCAGCAGCTTCGAAGCTAACTATGGCTACACCTTC CASSFEANYGYTF
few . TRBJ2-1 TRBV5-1 TGCGCCAGCAGCTTAGGAAATGAGCAGTTCTTC CASSLGNEQFF
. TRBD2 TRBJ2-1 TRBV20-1 TGCAGTGCCGTAGCGGGGACGCAGCAGTTCTTC CSAVAGTQQFF
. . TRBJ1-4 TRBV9 TGTGCCAGCAGCGTAGATGGAATCGCCCCGTCTGAAAAACTGTTTTTT CASSVDGIAPSEKLFF
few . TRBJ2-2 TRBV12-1 TGTGCCAGCAGCTTTGCGTGGCAGGTAGACACCGGGGAGCTGTTTTTT CASSFAWQVDTGELFF
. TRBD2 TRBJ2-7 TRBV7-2 TGTGCCAGCAGCTTTAGCGGGAGCTCCTACGAGCAGTACTTC CASSFSGSSYEQYF
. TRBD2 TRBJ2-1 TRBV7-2 TGTGCCAGCAGCATAGCGGGAAAACTAGGGGGTATTGAGCAGTTCTTC CASSIAGKLGGIEQFF
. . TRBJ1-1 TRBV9 TGTGCCAGCAGCGCCCACCTGGGGATGAACACTGAAGCTTTCTTT CASSAHLGMNTEAFF
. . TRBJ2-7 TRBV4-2 TGTGCCAGCAGCCAGGGATCTGGGACGAACTACGAGCAGTACTTC CASSQGSGTNYEQYF